The 12 T cell receptor beta chains below come from one sample, sequenced in a study of T cells after yellow fever vaccination. TCRdb reanalysed the 5' RACE reads using MiXCR and keeps one entry per CDR3 protein. Of 250,000 to 300,000 distinct CDR3 sequences in the sample, 10% to 15% were seen once. The sample here was CD4+ T cells sorted from PBMCs, taken 45 days after the yellow fever booster vaccination. The receptors originated from a young man who received the YFV17D yellow fever vaccine.

This clonotype was counted at least ten times. The V and J genes are TRBV5-1 and TRBJ2-1; 10 bases line up with TRBD2. Germline CDR1 is SGHRS and CDR2 is YFSETQ. V dropped 5 bases and J dropped 2; count of bases not matched to a gene: 4. This CDR3 has 15 residues. CDR3 sequence: CASRDGTSAYNEQFF. The CDR3 nucleotides are TGCGCCAGCAGGGACGGGACTAGCGCCTACAATGAGCAGTTCTTC.

In its sample, this clonotype was seen a few times. As DNA, the CDR3 is TGCGCCAGCAGCCAAGCGTACAGGGGAGGGTACGAGCAGTACTTC. It translates to CASSQAYRGGYEQYF. V is TRBV4-3 and J is TRBJ2-7; D is tentatively TRBD1 or TRBD2 (7 bases each). V was pared by 1 base and J by 4 bases, with 14 bases between. The germline V gene encodes CDR1 LGHNA and CDR2 YSLEER. The CDR3 extends over 15 amino acids.

In its sample, this clonotype was seen many times. This chain joins TRBV7-2 and TRBJ2-5; D unclear. This CDR3 region has 14 residues. The V gene lost 2 bases and the J gene lost 4 bases, with 11 bases spanning the gap. Per the germline V gene, CDR1 is SGHTA and CDR2 is FQGNSA. The CDR3: CASSLTRTAETQYF. As DNA, the CDR3 is TGTGCCAGCAGCTTAACCAGGACGGCAGAGACCCAGTACTTC.

This clonotype was recorded many times. CDR3 in amino acids: CSALRQGGSYEQYF. The CDR3 coding sequence is TGCAGTGCTCTTCGGCAGGGCGGTTCCTACGAGCAGTACTTC. J is TRBJ2-7 and V is TRBV20-1, with a possible D match to TRBD1 (5 bases). Between the trimmed V and J ends, which lost 5 bases and 1 base, there was a span of 15 bases. CDR1 and CDR2 (germline): DFQATT, SNEGSKA (reference sequence). This CDR3 has 14 residues.

The CDR3, as DNA: TGTGCCAGCAGCGGACTAGCGGGAGATGAGCAGTTCTTC. This translates into CASSGLAGDEQFF. The J gene is TRBJ2-1, the V gene TRBV12-3 or TRBV12-4, with TRBD2 matching over 13 bases. The CDR3 runs 13 residues. Germline trimming cut 6 bases from V and 8 bases from J; bases unmatched to any gene: 1.

This clonotype was detected many times. The V and J genes are TRBV7-9 and TRBJ2-1; no definite D call. Trimming removed 0 bases at V and 6 bases at J, with 6 bases between. This CDR3 is 13 amino acids long. Germline V gene data show CDR1 as SEHNR and CDR2 as FQNEAQ (reference sequence). The CDR3 nucleotides are TGTGCCAGCAGCTTAGCGGGAATCAATGAGCAGTTCTTC. It translates to CASSLAGINEQFF.

This clonotype showed up many times. The genes are TRBV5-1 and TRBJ2-7, with 9 bases lining up with TRBD1. Germline CDR1 and CDR2: SGHRS and YFSETQ. The CDR3 runs to 13 residues. Trimming removed 4 bases from V and 5 bases from J; junction bases left unmatched: 4. CDR3 amino acids: CASSRGQGDEQYF. DNA of the CDR3: TGCGCCAGCAGCAGGGGACAGGGCGACGAGCAGTACTTC.

This clonotype was recorded a few times. This rearrangement joins TRBV29-1 to TRBJ2-5; D remains unclear. Germline assignment: CDR1 SQVTM and CDR2 ANQGSEA. This CDR3 has 14 amino acids. V was cut by 3 bases and J by 2 bases, with 13 bases left in between. DNA of the CDR3: TGCAGCGTTGATTGGCCCTCGGCTCAAGAGACCCAGTACTTC. It specifies CSVDWPSAQETQYF.

There are a few counts of this clonotype. The chain recombines TRBV7-2 with TRBJ2-1; tentatively, D is TRBD2 (5 bases). The V gene's germline CDR1 is SGHTA and CDR2 FQGNSA. Between the trimmed V and J ends, which lost 5 bases and 0 bases, there was a span of 14 bases. The CDR3 totals 16 residues. The CDR3 protein is CASSVPTSSSYNEQFF. DNA of the CDR3: TGTGCCAGCAGCGTCCCAACTAGTAGCTCCTACAATGAGCAGTTCTTC.

As to this clonotype: It may be a read error: a sequence one base away is much more abundant. The CDR3 sequence: CASSTSGRAGELFF. The DNA for the CDR3 is TGTGCCAGCAGTACTAGCGGGAGGGCCGGGGAGCTGTTTTTT. The V and J genes are TRBV7-2 and TRBJ2-2, with 13 nucleotides matching TRBD2. Germline V gene data show CDR1 as SGHTA and CDR2 as FQGNSA. V was clipped by 6 bases and J by 6 bases; unmatched bases: 1. CDR3 length: 14 amino acids.

The V call is TRBV3-1, the J call TRBJ2-1; D might be TRBD1 or TRBD2, each matching 5 bases. The CDR3 totals 16 residues. The V end was cut by 3 bases, the J end by 3 bases, with 15 bases between. Germline CDR1 LGHDT, CDR2 YNNKEL (reference sequence). The DNA of the CDR3 is TGTGCCAGCAGCCAGCACTTGGGGGAGAGCTACAATGAGCAGTTCTTC. Translating gives CASSQHLGESYNEQFF.

This clonotype was detected ten times or more. The V and J genes are TRBV12-3 or TRBV12-4 and TRBJ1-2; 7 nucleotides align to TRBD1. Trimming took 6 bases from V and 6 from J; bases not matched to a gene: 13. The CDR3 length is 15 residues. In DNA form, the CDR3 reads TGTGCCAGCAGCCAGAGGATCAGGGGGACGAATGGCTACACCTTC. Its translation is CASSQRIRGTNGYTF.